This is a list of T cell receptor beta chains from one sample in a study of T cell responses to AZD1222 COVID-19 vaccine. The protocol was immunoSEQ multiplex PCR, while the TCRdb copy is restricted to in-frame clones and leaves out a portion. The table shows around 190,000 clones, with 88% occurring only once. The material sequenced was peripheral blood, taken 28 days after the second AZD1222 dose. These receptor sequences come from an adult who received the AZD1222 COVID-19 vaccine. The CDR3 runs from the conserved cysteine through the conserved F or W. Fields, in order: D gene, J gene, V gene, CDR3 DNA, CDR3 protein. The D gene is left open where the match is weak.

>TRBD1|TRBJ2-6|TRBV7-2
TGTGCCAGCAGCCCCCCAAGACAGGGAGTCTCATACGTCCTGACTTTC
CASSPPRQGVSYVLTF
>TRBD2|TRBJ2-7|TRBV4-1
TGCGCCAGCAGCCAGGATACTAGCGGGGTCTCCTACGAGCAGTACTTC
CASSQDTSGVSYEQYF
>NA|TRBJ1-4|TRBV9
TGTGCCAGCAGCGTAGCTGGGGGGCGCAGTGAAAAACTGTTTTTT
CASSVAGGRSEKLFF
>NA|TRBJ1-4|TRBV19
TGTGCCAGTAGCCCATCCCCTGCATTACCAGGAGAAAAACTGTTTTTT
CASSPSPALPGEKLFF
>NA|TRBJ2-5|TRBV7-2
TGTGCCAGCAGTCTCGGGGTAGCGATGTACCAAGAGACCCAGTACTTC
CASSLGVAMYQETQYF
>TRBD2|TRBJ2-5|TRBV5-1
TGCGCCAGCAGCTTGGTCGGGGGGGTGAAGACCCAGTACTTC
CASSLVGGVKTQYF
>NA|TRBJ1-3|TRBV3-1/TRBV3-2
TGTGCCAGCAGCCCTGGGAAATCCCTCGGAAACACCATATATTTT
CASSPGKSLGNTIYF
>NA|TRBJ2-1|TRBV5-1
TGCGCCAGCAGCGCCTGGGGGGGCCGGGATGAGCAGTTCTTC
CASSAWGGRDEQFF
>NA|TRBJ2-5|TRBV2
TGTGCCAGCAGTCCGGGGTTACAAGAGACCCAGTACTTC
CASSPGLQETQYF
>NA|TRBJ2-5|TRBV15
TGTGCCACCAGCAGAGAGCCTAACCAAGAGACCCAGTACTTC
CATSREPNQETQYF
>TRBD2|TRBJ2-7|TRBV3-1/TRBV3-2
TGTGCCAGCAGCCAAGTCGGGGGGTACGAGCAGTACTTC
CASSQVGGYEQYF
>TRBD1|TRBJ1-2|TRBV6-2/TRBV6-3
TGTGCCAGCAGTTACTCGGCGGATGGACAGGGGCCGCGGTTCAGCTACACCTTC
CASSYSADGQGPRFSYTF
>NA|TRBJ2-1|TRBV2
TGTGCCAGCAGTCCCCAAGGTAGCTCCTACAATGAGCAGTTCTTC
CASSPQGSSYNEQFF
>NA|TRBJ1-1|TRBV7-9
TGCTGGAAAAGGGAAGGCACTGAAGCTTTCTTT
CWKREGTEAFF
>TRBD1|TRBJ1-2|TRBV5-1
TGCGCCAGCAGCCAGAGCTCTTTTCTAAGGGACAGCATCACTAACTATGGCTACACCTTC
CASSQSSFLRDSITNYGYTF
>NA|TRBJ2-5|TRBV25-1
TGTGCCAGCAGTGAACTGAGGACCCAGTACTTC
CASSELRTQYF
>TRBD1|TRBJ1-5|TRBV5-8
TGTGCCAGCAGCCGGAGACAGGGAGGCAATCAGCCCCAGCATTTT
CASSRRQGGNQPQHF